The clone carrying this T cell receptor beta chain was seen at least ten times. The antigen remains unidentified. The data belong to a study of T cells in Graves' hyperthyroidism and ophthalmopathy. Whole-study findings and limits: Separation of ophthalmopathy from stable hyperthyroidism was achieved by a 13 V-J model. Blood samples included most of the expanded thyroid clonotypes exceeding 0.001.

Patients with uncontrolled infections, other autoimmune diseases, pregnancy or lactation were excluded. Germline V gene lookup returns CDR1 SGHVS and CDR2 FQNEAQ. The CDR3 runs to 12 residues. Trimming cost V 3 bases and J 2 bases, with 4 bases left between them. It was RNA transcripts that yielded the amplified TCR beta CDR3 regions. During a first-round RT-PCR of the TCR CDR3, the HTBI primer set was used. In TCRdb, the multiplex PCR reads were re-called with MiXCR into one record per CDR3 protein. The repertoire holds approximately 400,000 distinct CDR3 sequences, with over 13% as singletons. The gene calls are TRBV7-8 and TRBJ1-2; D call uncertain. The sample comprised blood. The receptor was isolated from a man in his forties or fifties with Graves' ophthalmopathy. CDR3 DNA: TGTGCCAGCAGCTTCTTAAACTATGGCTACACCTTC. It codes for CASSFLNYGYTF.